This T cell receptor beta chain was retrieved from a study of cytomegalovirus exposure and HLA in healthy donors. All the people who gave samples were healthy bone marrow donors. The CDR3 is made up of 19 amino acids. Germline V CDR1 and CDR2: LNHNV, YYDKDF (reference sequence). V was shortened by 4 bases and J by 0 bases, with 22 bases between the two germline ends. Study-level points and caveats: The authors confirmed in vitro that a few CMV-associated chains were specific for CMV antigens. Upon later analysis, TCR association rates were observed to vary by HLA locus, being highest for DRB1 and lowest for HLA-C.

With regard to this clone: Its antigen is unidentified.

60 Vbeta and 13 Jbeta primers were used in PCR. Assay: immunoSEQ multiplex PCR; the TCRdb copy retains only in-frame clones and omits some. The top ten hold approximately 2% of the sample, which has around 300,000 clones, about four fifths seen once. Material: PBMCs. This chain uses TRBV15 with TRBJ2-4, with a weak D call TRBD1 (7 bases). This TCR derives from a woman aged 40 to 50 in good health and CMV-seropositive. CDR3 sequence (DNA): TGTGCCACCAGCAAGGAGGGTGGACAGGCGTTAATAGCCAAAAACATTCAGTACTTC. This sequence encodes CATSKEGGQALIAKNIQYF.